Below, one T cell receptor beta chain is given with its context. This clone was observed once. This receptor's antigen is unknown. There are no base qualities to consult, and no much larger clone falls within one base. Receptor libraries were prepared by the immunoSEQ multiplex PCR assay. In the original analysis: A statistical classification framework was built for diagnosing cytomegalovirus status from the catalog of TCR beta chain sequences. TCRdb obtained this table from immuneACCESS and retained in-frame rearrangements with V and J assigned. These tables miss some clones; where compared with another copy, unresolved V genes account for less than half of the shortfall, and the remainder is unexplained. Clone size and V and J calls were adopted from that table, with D and trimming inferred from the DNA. Across this sample there are about 68,000 clones, with about nine tenths seen only once. The top ten clones comprise roughly 3.1% of the sample.

The sample is drawn from a study of cytomegalovirus exposure and HLA in healthy donors (dated by TCRdb to 2015 to 2018). For the study in its entirety: According to a later analysis, the approximately 120 validation repertoires were produced on the same platform as the approximately 620 repertoires of the first cohort. The study aimed to test whether signatures of past pathogen exposure could be identified by cataloging public T cell receptors. Besides the first cohort of roughly 660 subjects, a separate validation cohort made up of roughly 130 different subjects was used. The study combined high-throughput TCR immunosequencing, statistical association of individual TCRs with disease status, and machine learning to predict cytomegalovirus infection status. Points the paper makes about the study in general: In the study, 150 to 200 TCR beta chains were listed as associated with cytomegalovirus. Cytomegalovirus status was reported to be diagnosed by the classifier with high specificity and sensitivity in both the original and validation cohorts. In vitro tests confirmed that three of the cytomegalovirus-associated TCR beta chains recognize cytomegalovirus antigens. The validation cohort had no HLA typing available for a later analysis, so co-occurrence within that cohort was assessed over all 120 or so repertoires. The authors suggested that the approach could potentially be extended to other disease states and immunological phenotypes. Most TCR sequences were seen in very few donors, while some public TCRs were found in many individuals. In a later analysis, TCRs clustered in the first cohort were found to also tend to co-occur in the roughly 120 validation repertoires, with over 90% of cluster scores above 0.

From V the trimming removes 8 bases and from J it removes 3 bases, while the gene matches leave 4 bases of the junction unaccounted for. The CDR3 sequence holds 13 residues, the cysteine and phenylalanine included. Only the CDR3 region is kept as DNA, spanning 39 bases read in frame from base 1. For CDR1 and CDR2, the germline V gene lists LGHNT and FRNRAP. Separate from the approximately 670-subject first cohort, the validation cohort of around 130 subjects was the group to which the donors belonged. The chain joins TRBV12-5 to TRBJ2-5; a stretch of 9 junction bases matches TRBD2. This receptor was taken from a man between 18 and 29 years old in good health and CMV-seronegative. The sequenced material came from PBMCs. This receptor carries the CDR3 CASSGRLEETQYF. At the DNA level, the sequence is TGTGCTAGTAGCGGGAGGTTAGAAGAGACCCAGTACTTC. Where the CDR3 stops, the reference TRBV12-5 and TRBJ2-5 genes take over; the full variable domain is DARVTQTPRHKVTEMGQEVTMRCQPILGHNTVFWYRQTMMQGLELLAYFRNRAPLDDSGMPKDRFSAEMPDATLATLKIQPSEPRDSAVYFCASSGRLEETQYFGPGTRLLVL.